Below, 24 T cell receptor beta chains from the same sample are listed, as sequenced in a study of T-cell reconstitution after alpha-beta-depleted transplantation in children. TCRbeta library preparation incorporated unique molecular identifiers. In TCRdb, the PCR reads were re-called with MiXCR into one record per CDR3 protein. This table has about 400,000 distinct CDR3 sequences, around 20% appearing once. The starting material was PBMCs from the stem cell graft donor, obtained from the stem cell graft. The receptors derive from a human donor who donated a stem cell graft to a child with acute myeloid leukemia.

The chain recombines TRBV5-1 with TRBJ2-3; D assignment may be TRBD1 or TRBD2 (5 bases each). The CDR3 is 15 residues long. Trimming took off 1 base at V and 4 bases at J, with 13 bases between the two ends. Germline V gene sequence: CDR1 SGHRS, CDR2 YFSETQ. The CDR3 DNA sequence: TGCGCCAGCAGCTTGTATGGGGGAATGGCAGATACGCAGTATTTT. The encoded protein is CASSLYGGMADTQYF.

This clonotype was counted a few times. The chain uses TRBV18 and TRBJ2-2; D is ambiguous. CDR1 is KGHSH and CDR2 is LQKENI in the germline V gene. Between the trimmed V and J ends, which lost 2 bases and 0 bases, there was a span of 10 bases. This CDR3 contains 16 residues. DNA of the CDR3: TGTGCCAGCTCACCAAATGCAGGAACGAACACCGGGGAGCTGTTTTTT. Its protein product is CASSPNAGTNTGELFF.

In its sample, this clonotype was seen a few times. The rearrangement uses TRBV29-1 and TRBJ2-7, with D perhaps matching TRBD1 or TRBD2 (5 bases each). The CDR3 loop spans 12 amino acids. Trimming cost V 4 bases and J 3 bases, with 10 bases left between them. Germline values: CDR1 SQVTM, CDR2 ANQGSEA. This CDR3 reads CSVGGTFYEQYF. Written as DNA, the CDR3 is TGCAGCGTTGGAGGGACCTTCTACGAGCAGTACTTC.

The rearrangement uses TRBV4-3 and TRBJ2-7; 8 nucleotides line up with TRBD1. The CDR3 has 14 residues. The junction had 3 bases not matched to a gene; V was cut back by 0 bases and J by 5 bases. Germline loops: CDR1 LGHNA, CDR2 YSLEER. DNA of the CDR3: TGCGCCAGCAGCCAAGAGAGACAGGGGAACGAGCAGTACTTC. Residues: CASSQERQGNEQYF.

This clonotype occurred a few times. The V and J genes are TRBV29-1 and TRBJ1-4, with D perhaps TRBD1 (5 bases). V was shortened by 6 bases and J by 3 bases, with 11 bases between the two germline ends. The CDR3 has 13 residues. The germline V gene encodes CDR1 SQVTM and CDR2 ANQGSEA. The CDR3 protein is CSVQMGANEKLFF. DNA of the CDR3: TGCAGCGTCCAGATGGGGGCTAATGAAAAACTGTTTTTT.

This clonotype was seen a few times. V gene TRBV29-1 combines with J gene TRBJ2-7; a possible D gene is TRBD2 (7 bases). Deletions cut 7 bases from V and 5 bases from J, with 18 bases between. The CDR3 totals 13 residues. CDR1 and CDR2 from the germline V gene are SQVTM and ANQGSEA. The CDR3 nucleotides read TGCAGCGCCGGGGGGCAGGGCAAAAACGAGCAGTACTTC. This codes for CSAGGQGKNEQYF.

The gene calls are TRBV28 and TRBJ1-2; D is perhaps TRBD1 (5 bases). CDR1 MDHEN and CDR2 SYDVKM come from the germline V gene. The V and J ends lost 5 bases and 2 bases respectively, with 9 bases between them. The CDR3 totals 13 residues. The CDR3 spells CASSARQNYGYTF. CDR3 coding DNA: TGTGCCAGCAGTGCCCGACAGAACTATGGCTACACCTTC.

The chain carries TRBV20-1 and TRBJ2-2; 7 nucleotides agree with TRBD1. Germline trimming cut 5 bases from V and 3 bases from J; bases unmatched to any gene: 9. Germline V gene lookup returns CDR1 DFQATT and CDR2 SNEGSKA (reference sequence). The CDR3 extends over 15 amino acids. The CDR3 bases are TGCAGTGCTTTCGACAGGGTCAGAGACACCGGGGAGCTGTTTTTT. Amino acid sequence: CSAFDRVRDTGELFF.

The rearrangement joins TRBV12-3 or TRBV12-4 to TRBJ2-1; TRBD2 aligns across 8 bases. V dropped 5 bases and J dropped 3; count of bases not matched to a gene: 3. The CDR3 runs 14 residues. The CDR3 reads CASSLREDYNEQFF. In DNA form, the CDR3 reads TGTGCCAGCAGTCTGCGGGAGGACTACAATGAGCAGTTCTTC.

This clonotype turned up a few times. The gene calls are TRBV7-2 and TRBJ2-1; 10 nucleotides match TRBD2. Trimming at V came to 5 bases and at J to 3 bases, leaving 4 bases not matched to a gene. CDR3 length equals 15 residues. Germline CDR1 is SGHTA and CDR2 is FQGNSA. For the CDR3, the DNA is TGTGCCAGCAGCAAACTAGCGGGGAGCTACAATGAGCAGTTCTTC. This sequence encodes CASSKLAGSYNEQFF.

The chain carries TRBV20-1 and TRBJ2-5; 10 nucleotides line up with TRBD2. The ends lost 5 bases at V and 1 base at J; junction bases unmatched: 7. Germline CDR1 is DFQATT and CDR2 is SNEGSKA (reference sequence). This CDR3 is built from 15 residues. CDR3 protein: CSASKREGAQETQYF. The CDR3 nucleotides read TGCAGTGCTTCTAAGCGGGAGGGGGCCCAAGAGACCCAGTACTTC.

This clonotype turned up a few times. This rearrangement joins TRBV7-2 to TRBJ2-7; 9 bases fit TRBD2. V lost 5 bases and J lost 0; bases outside the gene matches: 5. CDR3 length equals 15 residues. From germline, CDR1 is SGHTA and CDR2 FQGNSA. The CDR3 spells CASSNRLAASYEQYF. Here the CDR3 DNA reads TGTGCCAGCAGCAACAGACTAGCGGCCTCCTACGAGCAGTACTTC.

The gene calls are TRBV5-1 and TRBJ2-7, with D maybe TRBD1 (5 bases). This CDR3 comprises 15 residues. V was trimmed by 1 base and J by 2 bases, leaving 13 bases between them. Germline V gives CDR1 SGHRS, CDR2 YFSETQ. Here the CDR3 reads CASSLHPGPAYEQYF. DNA of the CDR3: TGCGCCAGCAGCTTGCATCCAGGGCCGGCCTACGAGCAGTACTTC. Full variable domain (missing parts from reference TRBV5-1 and TRBJ2-7): KAGVTQTPRYLIKTRGQQVTLSCSPISGHRSVSWYQQTPGQGLQFLFEYFSETQRNKGNFPGRFSGRQFSNSRSEMNVSTLELGDSALYLCASSLHPGPAYEQYFGPGTRLTVT.

In its sample, this clonotype was seen a few times. V and J are TRBV28 and TRBJ2-2, with unresolved D. The length of the CDR3 is 16 residues. Germline V CDR1 and CDR2: MDHEN, SYDVKM. With 8 bases removed from V and 0 bases from J, the gap between germline ends came to 16 bases. This chain's CDR3 is CASRALVLANTGELFF. For the CDR3, the DNA is TGTGCCAGCCGGGCTCTGGTTCTAGCGAACACCGGGGAGCTGTTTTTT. The full variable domain, with the rest looked up from reference TRBV28 and TRBJ2-2, is DVKVTQSSRYLVKRTGEKVFLECVQDMDHENMFWYRQDPGLGLRLIYFSYDVKMKEKGDIPEGYSVSREKKERFSLILESASTNQTSMYLCASRALVLANTGELFFGEGSRLTVL.

The chain employs TRBV12-3 or TRBV12-4 and TRBJ2-4; D gene uncertain. The V gene lost 4 bases and the J gene lost 0 bases, with 13 bases spanning the gap. The CDR3 runs 16 residues. The CDR3 nucleotides are TGTGCCAGCAGTTCCCCGACCCGACTAGCCAAAAACATTCAGTACTTC. Its protein is CASSSPTRLAKNIQYF.

This clonotype was detected a few times. The chain recombines TRBV28 with TRBJ2-7; D gene ambiguous. The ends were cut back, 2 bases at V and 0 bases at J, with 8 bases in the middle. The CDR3 is 14 residues long. CDR1 is MDHEN, CDR2 SYDVKM, per germline. In DNA, the CDR3 is TGTGCCAGCAGTTTACCAGGCAACTCCTACGAGCAGTACTTC. It codes for CASSLPGNSYEQYF.

The chain links TRBV5-1 to TRBJ2-5; perhaps D is TRBD1 or TRBD2 (5 bases each). Per the germline V gene, CDR1 is SGHRS and CDR2 is YFSETQ. Trimming took off 4 bases at V and 5 bases at J, with 12 bases between the two ends. The CDR3 length is 13 residues. The CDR3 sequence: CASSAEGTETQYF. CDR3 sequence (DNA): TGCGCCAGCAGCGCGGAAGGGACGGAGACCCAGTACTTC.

This clonotype was seen only a few times. The rearrangement uses TRBV4-3 and TRBJ2-1; the D is unclear. The V gene lost 0 bases and the J gene lost 5 bases, with 14 bases spanning the gap. Germline CDR1 LGHNA, CDR2 YSLEER. There are 16 residues in the CDR3. CDR3 bases: TGCGCCAGCAGCCAAGATCTCGGGCACTTTGACAATGAGCAGTTCTTC. This translates into CASSQDLGHFDNEQFF.

The V gene is TRBV4-1, the J gene TRBJ1-3; possibly TRBD1 for D (6 bases). Trimming left V 3 bases short and J 9 bases short, with 21 bases between. This CDR3 contains 16 residues. In germline, CDR1 is MGHRA, CDR2 YSYEKL. The CDR3 reads CASSQTLDSRVSTIYF. The CDR3 DNA follows: TGCGCCAGCAGCCAGACCCTGGACAGTCGAGTTAGCACCATATATTTT.

This clonotype was counted a few times. The J gene is TRBJ1-1, the V gene TRBV20-1, with D tentatively TRBD1 (6 bases). This CDR3 spans 14 amino acids. The germline CDR1 and CDR2 sequences are DFQATT and SNEGSKA (reference sequence). V lost 4 bases and J lost 6, with 18 bases in between. CDR3 in amino acids: CSAKQTGAGAEAFF. The CDR3 DNA reads TGCAGTGCTAAACAGACGGGGGCCGGGGCTGAAGCTTTCTTT.

This clonotype has ten or more counts. V usage is TRBV20-1 and J usage is TRBJ2-3; 8 bases line up with TRBD2. The CDR3 spans 15 residues. V shed 0 bases, J shed 5 bases, and the junction held 7 bases outside the gene matches. The germline CDR1 and CDR2 sequences are DFQATT and SNEGSKA (reference sequence). CDR3 region: CSARDRVLAVDTQYF. The CDR3 nucleotides are TGCAGTGCTAGAGATAGGGTACTAGCGGTAGATACGCAGTATTTT.

This chain connects TRBV7-2 to TRBJ2-2, with D perhaps TRBD1 (6 bases). This CDR3 region has 14 residues. The V gene lost 1 base and the J gene lost 5 bases, with 8 bases spanning the gap. The germline gives CDR1 SGHTA, CDR2 FQGNSA. The CDR3 DNA reads as TGTGCCAGCAGCTTAGGGGGGCTAACCGGGGAGCTGTTTTTT. Residues: CASSLGGLTGELFF. The full variable domain, in which reference TRBV7-2 and TRBJ2-2 provide the parts outside the CDR3, is GAGVSQSPSNKVTEKGKDVELRCDPISGHTALYWYRQSLGQGLEFLIYFQGNSAPDKSGLPSDRFSAERTGGSVSTLTIQRTQQEDSAVYLCASSLGGLTGELFFGEGSRLTVL.

V and J are TRBV6-5 and TRBJ1-5, with TRBD1 matching over 11 bases. This CDR3 contains 18 residues. The germline gives CDR1 MNHEY, CDR2 SVGAGI. J was trimmed by 2 bases and V by 4 bases; bases with no gene match: 10. In DNA, the CDR3 is TGTGCCAGCAGTTCCTGGGACAGGGGGAGGTTAGGCAATCAGCCCCAGCATTTT. Translated, it gives CASSSWDRGRLGNQPQHF.

In its sample, this clonotype was seen a few times. The chain links TRBV27 to TRBJ2-7; D may be TRBD1 or TRBD2 (5 bases each). Germline-derived CDR1 and CDR2 are MNHEY and SMNVEV (reference sequence). V gave up 6 bases and J gave up 0 bases, with 12 bases separating them. The CDR3 contains 14 residues. In DNA form, the CDR3 reads TGTGCCAGCAGAGCCGGGACGACCTCCTACGAGCAGTACTTC. It specifies CASRAGTTSYEQYF.